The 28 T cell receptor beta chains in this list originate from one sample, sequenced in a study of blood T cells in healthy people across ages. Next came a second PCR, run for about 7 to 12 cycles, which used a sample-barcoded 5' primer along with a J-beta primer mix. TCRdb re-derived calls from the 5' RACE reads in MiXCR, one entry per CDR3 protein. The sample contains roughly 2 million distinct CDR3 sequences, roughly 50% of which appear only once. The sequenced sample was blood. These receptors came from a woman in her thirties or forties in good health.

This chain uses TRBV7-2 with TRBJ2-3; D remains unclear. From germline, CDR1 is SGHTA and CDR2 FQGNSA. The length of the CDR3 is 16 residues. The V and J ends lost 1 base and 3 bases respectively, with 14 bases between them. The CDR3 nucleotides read TGTGCCAGCAGCTTAGAAAGGGCCCGCGGAACAGATACGCAGTATTTT. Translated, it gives CASSLERARGTDTQYF. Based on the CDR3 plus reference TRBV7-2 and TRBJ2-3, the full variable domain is GAGVSQSPSNKVTEKGKDVELRCDPISGHTALYWYRQSLGQGLEFLIYFQGNSAPDKSGLPSDRFSAERTGGSVSTLTIQRTQQEDSAVYLCASSLERARGTDTQYFGPGTRLTVL.

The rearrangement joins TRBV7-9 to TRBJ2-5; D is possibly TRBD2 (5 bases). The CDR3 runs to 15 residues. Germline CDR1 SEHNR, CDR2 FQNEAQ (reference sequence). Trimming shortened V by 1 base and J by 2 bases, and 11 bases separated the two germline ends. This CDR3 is CASSLVRVTQETQYF. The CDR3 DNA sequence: TGTGCCAGCAGCTTAGTGAGGGTCACTCAAGAGACCCAGTACTTC.

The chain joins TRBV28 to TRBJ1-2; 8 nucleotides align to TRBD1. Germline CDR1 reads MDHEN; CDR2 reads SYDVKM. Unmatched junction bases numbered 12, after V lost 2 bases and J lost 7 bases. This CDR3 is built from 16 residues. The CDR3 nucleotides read TGTGCCAGCAGTTTAAGGTTCGACCAGGGGGCCTCTGGCTACACCTTC. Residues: CASSLRFDQGASGYTF.

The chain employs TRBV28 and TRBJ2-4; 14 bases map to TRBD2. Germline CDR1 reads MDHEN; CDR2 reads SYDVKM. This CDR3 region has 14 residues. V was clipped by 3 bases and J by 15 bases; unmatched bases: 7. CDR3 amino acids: CASSLTSGRGERYF. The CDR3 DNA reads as TGTGCCAGCAGTTTGACTAGCGGGAGGGGCGAGCGGTACTTC.

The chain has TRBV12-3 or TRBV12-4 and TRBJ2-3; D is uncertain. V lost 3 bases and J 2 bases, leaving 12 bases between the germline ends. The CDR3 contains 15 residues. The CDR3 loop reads CASSLIGSPTDTQYF. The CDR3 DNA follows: TGTGCCAGCAGTTTGATAGGCTCCCCCACAGATACGCAGTATTTT.

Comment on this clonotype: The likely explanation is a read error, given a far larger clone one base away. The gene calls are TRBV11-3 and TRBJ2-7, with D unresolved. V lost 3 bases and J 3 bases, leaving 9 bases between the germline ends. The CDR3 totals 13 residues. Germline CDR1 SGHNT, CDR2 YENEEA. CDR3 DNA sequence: TGTGCCAGCAGCTTCGGAAAGGGCTACGAGCAGTACTTC. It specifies CASSFGKGYEQYF.

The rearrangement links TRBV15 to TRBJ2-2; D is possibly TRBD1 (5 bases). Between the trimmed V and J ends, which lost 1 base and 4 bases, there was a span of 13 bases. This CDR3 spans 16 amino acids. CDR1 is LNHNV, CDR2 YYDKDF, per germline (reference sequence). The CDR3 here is CATSRGRQITTGELFF. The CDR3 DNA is TGTGCCACCAGCAGAGGCCGACAGATCACCACCGGGGAGCTGTTTTTT.

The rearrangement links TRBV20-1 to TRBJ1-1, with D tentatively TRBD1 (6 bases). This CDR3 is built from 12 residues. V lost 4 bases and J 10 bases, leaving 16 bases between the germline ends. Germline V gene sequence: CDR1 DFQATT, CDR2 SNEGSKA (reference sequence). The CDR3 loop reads CSATPQGKSAFF. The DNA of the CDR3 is TGCAGTGCTACGCCCCAGGGGAAATCAGCTTTCTTT.

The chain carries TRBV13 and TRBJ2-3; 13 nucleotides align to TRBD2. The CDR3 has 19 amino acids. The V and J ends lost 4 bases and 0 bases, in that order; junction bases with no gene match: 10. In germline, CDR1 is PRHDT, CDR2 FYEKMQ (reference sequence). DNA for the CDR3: TGTGCCAGCAGCTCTAGGACTAGCGGGGGACCTACTAGCACAGATACGCAGTATTTT. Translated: CASSSRTSGGPTSTDTQYF.

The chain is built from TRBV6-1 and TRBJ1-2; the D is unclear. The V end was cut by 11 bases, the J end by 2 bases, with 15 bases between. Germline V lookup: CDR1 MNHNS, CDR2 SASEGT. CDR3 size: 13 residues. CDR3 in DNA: TGTGCCGGAAGACGGGCCGCAAACTATGGCTACACCTTC. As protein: CAGRRAANYGYTF.

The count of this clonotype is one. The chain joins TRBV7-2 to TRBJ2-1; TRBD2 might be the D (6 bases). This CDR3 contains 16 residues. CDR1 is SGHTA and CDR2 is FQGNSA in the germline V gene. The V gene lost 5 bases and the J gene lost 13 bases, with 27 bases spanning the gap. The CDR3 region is CASSPSVGAGSETQFF. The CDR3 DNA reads TGTGCCAGCAGCCCATCGGTAGGGGCCGGGAGCGAGACCCAGTTCTTC.

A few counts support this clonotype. Written as DNA, the CDR3 is TGTGCCAGCAGTGAAGTTATCGGGTTCCTCTACAATGAGCAGTTCTTC. Amino acid sequence: CASSEVIGFLYNEQFF. V gene TRBV6-1 combines with J gene TRBJ2-1; no clear D gene. The CDR3 totals 16 residues. Germline CDR1 reads MNHNS; CDR2 reads SASEGT. V dropped 1 base and J dropped 3 bases, with 13 bases sitting between them.

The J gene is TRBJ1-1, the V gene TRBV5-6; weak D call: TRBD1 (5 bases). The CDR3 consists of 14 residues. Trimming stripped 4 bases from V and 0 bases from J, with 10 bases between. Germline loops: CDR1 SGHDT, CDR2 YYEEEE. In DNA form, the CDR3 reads TGTGCCAGCAGCGTAACAGGAGTGAACACTGAAGCTTTCTTT. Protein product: CASSVTGVNTEAFF.

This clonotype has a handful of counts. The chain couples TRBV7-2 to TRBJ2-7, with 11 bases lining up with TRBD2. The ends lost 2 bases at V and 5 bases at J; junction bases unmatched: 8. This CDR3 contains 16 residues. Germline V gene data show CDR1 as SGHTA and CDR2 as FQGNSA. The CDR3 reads CASSLNLAGGVHEQYF. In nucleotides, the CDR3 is TGTGCCAGCAGCTTAAACCTAGCGGGGGGTGTCCACGAGCAGTACTTC.

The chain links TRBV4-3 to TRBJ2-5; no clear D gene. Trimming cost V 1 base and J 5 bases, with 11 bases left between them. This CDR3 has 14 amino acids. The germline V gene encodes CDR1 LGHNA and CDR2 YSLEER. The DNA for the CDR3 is TGCGCCAGCAGCCAAGGGCCCCCCGTGGAGACCCAGTACTTC. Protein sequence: CASSQGPPVETQYF.

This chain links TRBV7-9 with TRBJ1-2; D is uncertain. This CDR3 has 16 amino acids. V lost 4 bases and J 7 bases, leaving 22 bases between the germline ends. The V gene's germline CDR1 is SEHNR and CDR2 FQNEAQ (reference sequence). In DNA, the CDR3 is TGTGCCAGCAGCTCCTCCAATCTGCTGTTCCGGGGTGGCTACACCTTC. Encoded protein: CASSSSNLLFRGGYTF.

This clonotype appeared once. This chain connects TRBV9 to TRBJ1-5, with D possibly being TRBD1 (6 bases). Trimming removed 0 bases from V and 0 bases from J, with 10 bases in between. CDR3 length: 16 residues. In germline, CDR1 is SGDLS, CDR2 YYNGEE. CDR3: CASSVGRGGSNQPQHF. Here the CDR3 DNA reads TGTGCCAGCAGCGTAGGGAGGGGGGGTAGCAATCAGCCCCAGCATTTT.

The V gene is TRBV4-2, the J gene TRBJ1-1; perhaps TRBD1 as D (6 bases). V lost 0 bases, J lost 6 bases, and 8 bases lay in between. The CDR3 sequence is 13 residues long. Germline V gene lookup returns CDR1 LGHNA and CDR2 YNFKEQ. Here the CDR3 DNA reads TGTGCCAGCAGCCAAGACAGGGGAGCTGAAGCTTTCTTT. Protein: CASSQDRGAEAFF.

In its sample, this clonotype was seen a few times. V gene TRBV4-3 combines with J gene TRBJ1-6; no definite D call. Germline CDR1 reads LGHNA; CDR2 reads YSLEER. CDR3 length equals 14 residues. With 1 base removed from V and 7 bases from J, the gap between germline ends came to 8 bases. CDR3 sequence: CASSQGRQNSPLHF. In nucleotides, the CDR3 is TGCGCCAGCAGCCAAGGCCGTCAAAATTCACCCCTCCACTTT.

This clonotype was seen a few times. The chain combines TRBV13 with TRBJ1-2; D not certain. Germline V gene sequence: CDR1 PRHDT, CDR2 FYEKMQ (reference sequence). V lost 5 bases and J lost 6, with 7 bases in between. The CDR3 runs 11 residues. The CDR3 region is CASSTTDGYTF. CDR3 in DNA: TGTGCCAGCAGCACGACGGATGGCTACACCTTC. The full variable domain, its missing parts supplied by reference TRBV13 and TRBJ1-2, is AAGVIQSPRHLIKEKRETATLKCYPIPRHDTVYWYQQGPGQDPQFLISFYEKMQSDKGSIPDRFSAQQFSDYHSELNMSSLELGDSALYFCASSTTDGYTFGSGTRLTVV.

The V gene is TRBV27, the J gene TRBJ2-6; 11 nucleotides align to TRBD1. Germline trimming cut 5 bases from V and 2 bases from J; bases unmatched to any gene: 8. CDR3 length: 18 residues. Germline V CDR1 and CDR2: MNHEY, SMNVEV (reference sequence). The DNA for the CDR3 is TGTGCCAGCAGTCGACCTCCGGGACAGGGGGCTGGGGCCAACGTCCTGACTTTC. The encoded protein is CASSRPPGQGAGANVLTF.

The CDR3: CASIIAGGGEQYF. CDR3 DNA: TGTGCCAGCATCATCGCAGGGGGGGGCGAGCAGTACTTC. The chain carries TRBV28 and TRBJ2-7; D may be TRBD1 or TRBD2 (7 bases each). This CDR3 comprises 13 residues. Trimming took off 7 bases at V and 6 bases at J, with 16 bases between the two ends. The germline V gene has CDR1 MDHEN and CDR2 SYDVKM.

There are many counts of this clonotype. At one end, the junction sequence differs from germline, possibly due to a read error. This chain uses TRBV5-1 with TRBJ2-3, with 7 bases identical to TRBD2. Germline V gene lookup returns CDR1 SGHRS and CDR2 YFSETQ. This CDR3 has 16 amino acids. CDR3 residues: CASSLSSGGGTDTQYF. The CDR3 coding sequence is TGTGCCAGCAGTTTATCTAGCGGTGGTGGCACAGATACGCAGTATTTT.

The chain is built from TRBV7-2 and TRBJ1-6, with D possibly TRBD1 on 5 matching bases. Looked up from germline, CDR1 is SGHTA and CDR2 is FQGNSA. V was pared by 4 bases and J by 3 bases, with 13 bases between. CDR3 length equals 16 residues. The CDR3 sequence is CASSSPWGNYNSPLHF. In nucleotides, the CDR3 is TGTGCCAGCAGCTCCCCGTGGGGGAACTATAATTCACCCCTCCACTTT.

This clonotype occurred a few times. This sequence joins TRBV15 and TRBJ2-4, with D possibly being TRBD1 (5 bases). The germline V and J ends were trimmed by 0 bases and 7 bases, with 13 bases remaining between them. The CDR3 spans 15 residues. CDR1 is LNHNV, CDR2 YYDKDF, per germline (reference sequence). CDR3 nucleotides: TGTGCCACCAGCAGAGACCTGGTACAGGTCAACATTCAGTACTTC. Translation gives CATSRDLVQVNIQYF.

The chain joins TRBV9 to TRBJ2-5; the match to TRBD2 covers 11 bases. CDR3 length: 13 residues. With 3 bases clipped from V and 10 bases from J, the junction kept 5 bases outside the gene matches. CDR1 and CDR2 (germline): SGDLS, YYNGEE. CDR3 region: CASSAGLAGFQYF. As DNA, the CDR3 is TGTGCCAGCAGCGCTGGACTAGCGGGCTTCCAGTACTTC.

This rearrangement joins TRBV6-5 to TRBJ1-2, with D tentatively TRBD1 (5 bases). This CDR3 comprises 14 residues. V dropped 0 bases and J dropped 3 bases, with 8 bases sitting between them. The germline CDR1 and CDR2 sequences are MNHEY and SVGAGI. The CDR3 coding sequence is TGTGCCAGCAGTTACTCCTCAGGGTACTATGGCTACACCTTC. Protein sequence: CASSYSSGYYGYTF.

CDR3 in DNA: TGTGCCAGCAGTCTCCTTCGACAGGGCGAATTTGGGAACACTGAAGCTTTCTTT. It specifies CASSLLRQGEFGNTEAFF. This sequence joins TRBV6-2 or TRBV6-3 and TRBJ1-1; 7 bases are a match to TRBD1. Per germline, CDR1 MNHEY and CDR2 SVGEGT. This CDR3 is built from 18 residues. J lost 1 base, V lost 5 bases, and 16 bases had no gene match.